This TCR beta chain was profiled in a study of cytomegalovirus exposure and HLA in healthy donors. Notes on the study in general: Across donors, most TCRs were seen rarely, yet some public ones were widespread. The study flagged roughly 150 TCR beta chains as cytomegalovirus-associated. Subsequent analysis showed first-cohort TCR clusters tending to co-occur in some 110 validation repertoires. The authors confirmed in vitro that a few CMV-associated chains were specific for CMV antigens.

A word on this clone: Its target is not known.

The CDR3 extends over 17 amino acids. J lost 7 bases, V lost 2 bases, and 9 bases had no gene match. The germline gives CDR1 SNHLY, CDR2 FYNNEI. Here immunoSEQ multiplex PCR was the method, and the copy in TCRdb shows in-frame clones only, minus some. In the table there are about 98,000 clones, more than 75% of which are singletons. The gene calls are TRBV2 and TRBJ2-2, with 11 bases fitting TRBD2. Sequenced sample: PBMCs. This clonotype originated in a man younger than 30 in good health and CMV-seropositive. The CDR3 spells CASSELRLAGTGGELFF. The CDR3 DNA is TGTGCCAGCAGTGAACTGAGACTAGCGGGAACAGGCGGGGAGCTGTTTTTT.